This TCR beta chain was captured by sequencing in a study of T-cell reconstitution after alpha-beta-depleted transplantation in children. At least ten counts were recorded for this clonotype. The authors prepared the TCRbeta library with unique molecular identifiers. From the PCR reads, TCRdb called clonotypes with MiXCR, one entry per CDR3 protein. The data contain 230,000 or so distinct CDR3 sequences, more than 7.5% of them singletons. The germline V gene has CDR1 SGHRS and CDR2 YFSETQ. V was trimmed by 2 bases and J by 3 bases, leaving 12 bases between them. This CDR3 spans 14 amino acids. This sequence joins TRBV5-1 and TRBJ2-7; D may correspond to TRBD1 or TRBD2 (5 bases each). The sequence derives from a human donor who donated a stem cell graft to a child with SCID. The sample consisted of PBMCs from the stem cell graft donor, taken from the stem cell graft. The DNA of the CDR3 is TGCGCCAGCAGCTTAGACCGGGACCGCTACGAGCAGTACTTC. Translated: CASSLDRDRYEQYF.